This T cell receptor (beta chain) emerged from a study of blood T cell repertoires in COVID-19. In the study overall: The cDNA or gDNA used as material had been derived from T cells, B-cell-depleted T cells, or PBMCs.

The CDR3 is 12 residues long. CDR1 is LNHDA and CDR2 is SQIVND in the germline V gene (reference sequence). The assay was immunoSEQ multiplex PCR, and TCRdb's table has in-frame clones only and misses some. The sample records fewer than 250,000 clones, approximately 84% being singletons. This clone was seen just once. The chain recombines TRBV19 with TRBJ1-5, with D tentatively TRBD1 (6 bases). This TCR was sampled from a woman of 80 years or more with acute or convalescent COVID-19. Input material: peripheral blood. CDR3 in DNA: TGTGCATCGACAGGCTTCAATCAGCCCCAGCATTTT. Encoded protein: CASTGFNQPQHF. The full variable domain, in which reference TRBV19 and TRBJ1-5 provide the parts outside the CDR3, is DGGITQSPKYLFRKEGQNVTLSCEQNLNHDAMYWYRQDPGQGLRLIYYSQIVNDFQKGDIAEGYSVSREKKESFPLTVTSAQKNPTAFYLCASTGFNQPQHFGDGTRLSIL.